A single sample gave rise to the 31 T cell receptor beta chains below, sequenced in a study of somatic mutations in cytotoxic T cells in rheumatoid arthritis. Some clones are missing from TCRdb's copy, which holds only in-frame ones; the method was immunoSEQ multiplex PCR. The sample gives fewer than 2,500 clones, 60% to 75% of which show up once; more than 45% is in the top ten. The material was CD8+ T cells sorted from blood, obtained at a follow-up visit. The receptor set was obtained from a man between 70 and 80 years old with rheumatoid arthritis.

J is TRBJ1-4 and V is TRBV2; 9 bases map to TRBD1. Germline CDR1 reads SNHLY; CDR2 reads FYNNEI. This CDR3 is built from 15 residues. Germline trimming cut 3 bases from V and 6 bases from J; bases unmatched to any gene: 5. The CDR3 loop is CASSDGTGNDEKLFF. CDR3 nucleotides: TGTGCCAGCAGTGACGGGACAGGGAATGATGAAAAACTGTTTTTT.

V is TRBV28 and J is TRBJ1-1, with D unclear. V lost 5 bases, J lost 1 base, and 14 bases lay in between. Per the germline V gene, CDR1 is MDHEN and CDR2 is SYDVKM. The CDR3 is 15 amino acids. The CDR3 coding sequence is TGTGCCAGCAGTCCCGCGGCACTGACGAACACTGAAGCTTTCTTT. Translated, it gives CASSPAALTNTEAFF.

This clone has a handful of counts. The J gene is TRBJ2-5, the V gene TRBV12-5; 8 bases line up with TRBD2. Germline CDR1 reads LGHNT; CDR2 reads FRNRAP. Trimming cost V 2 bases and J 5 bases; bases outside gene matches: 7. There are 15 residues in the CDR3. CDR3 residues: CASGLPTSGAETQYF. CDR3 nucleotides: TGTGCTAGTGGTTTGCCCACTAGCGGCGCGGAGACCCAGTACTTC.

The chain joins TRBV7-7 to TRBJ1-2; D is uncertain. CDR1 is SSHAT and CDR2 is FNYEAQ in the germline V gene (reference sequence). The CDR3 totals 12 residues. Trimming removed 5 bases at V and 4 bases at J, with 8 bases between. CDR3: CASSRKTYGYTF. For the CDR3, the DNA is TGTGCCAGCAGCCGAAAGACCTATGGCTACACCTTC.

J is TRBJ2-7 and V is TRBV4-1, with D possibly matching TRBD1 (5 bases). CDR3 length equals 13 residues. The V gene lost 1 base and the J gene lost 6 bases, with 10 bases spanning the gap. CDR1 is MGHRA, CDR2 YSYEKL, per germline. The CDR3 protein is CASSQVYQGEQYF. The CDR3 region has the DNA TGCGCCAGCAGCCAAGTGTACCAGGGCGAGCAGTACTTC.

The table lists this clone with a count of one. The V gene is TRBV19, the J gene TRBJ1-2; a weak D match, TRBD1 (6 bases). V dropped 3 bases and J dropped 6 bases, with 11 bases sitting between them. The germline V gene encodes CDR1 LNHDA and CDR2 SQIVND (reference sequence). The CDR3 totals 13 residues. CDR3 DNA: TGTGCCAGTAGTATTGGGACATGGGATGGCTACACCTTC. Residues: CASSIGTWDGYTF.

The chain recombines TRBV2 with TRBJ2-5, with D uncertain. The V gene lost 4 bases and the J gene lost 0 bases, with 6 bases spanning the gap. Germline CDR1 and CDR2: SNHLY and FYNNEI. This CDR3 contains 13 residues. CDR3 in amino acids: CASSGGYQETQYF. The CDR3 DNA reads as TGTGCCAGCAGTGGTGGATACCAAGAGACCCAGTACTTC.

V and J are TRBV27 and TRBJ1-3; D remains ambiguous. The CDR3 totals 15 residues. Per germline, CDR1 MNHEY and CDR2 SMNVEV (reference sequence). V was shortened by 3 bases and J by 0 bases, with 9 bases between the two germline ends. As DNA, the CDR3 is TGTGCCAGCAGTTTGGACTCGACCTCTGGAAACACCATATATTTT. Encoded protein: CASSLDSTSGNTIYF.

This clone was seen a single time. The chain is built from TRBV4-1 and TRBJ1-5, with 9 bases matching TRBD1. The germline CDR1 and CDR2 sequences are MGHRA and YSYEKL. V lost 4 bases and J lost 4; bases outside the gene matches: 5. There are 15 residues in the CDR3. CDR3 in DNA: TGCGCCAGCAGCCTACAGGGGGCCCCGAATCAGCCCCAGCATTTT. The encoded protein is CASSLQGAPNQPQHF.

The chain joins TRBV28 to TRBJ1-3; 8 positions agree with TRBD1. The CDR3 extends over 15 amino acids. Germline CDR1 and CDR2: MDHEN and SYDVKM. After removal of 6 bases from V and 1 base from J, the junction contained 5 bases not matched to a gene. The CDR3 sequence: CASRPTGGSGNTIYF. CDR3 nucleotide sequence: TGTGCCAGCAGACCTACAGGGGGTTCTGGAAACACCATATATTTT.

The chain combines TRBV4-1 with TRBJ2-7; 13 bases align to TRBD2. The length of the CDR3 is 18 residues. CDR1 is MGHRA, CDR2 YSYEKL, per germline. The V segment lost 3 bases and the J segment 0 bases; nucleotides outside the gene matches: 8. The CDR3 here is CASSQQTSGGPLSYEQYF. CDR3 nucleotide sequence: TGCGCCAGCAGCCAGCAGACTAGCGGGGGGCCCCTCTCCTACGAGCAGTACTTC.

This clone was detected a few times. This sequence joins TRBV7-9 and TRBJ2-5; TRBD2 matches 14 bases. With V trimmed by 5 bases and J by 9 bases, 14 bases remained unmatched. Germline V gives CDR1 SEHNR, CDR2 FQNEAQ (reference sequence). This CDR3 is built from 17 residues. CDR3 sequence: CASSPRLAGGPGRAQYF. The CDR3 DNA reads TGTGCCAGCAGCCCCAGACTAGCGGGAGGGCCTGGGCGGGCCCAGTACTTC. Combining the CDR3 with reference TRBV7-9 and TRBJ2-5 gives the whole variable domain DTGVSQNPRHKITKRGQNVTFRCDPISEHNRLYWYRQTLGQGPEFLTYFQNEAQLEKSRLLSDRFSAERPKGSFSTLEIQRTEQGDSAMYLCASSPRLAGGPGRAQYFGPGTRLLVL.

The chain joins TRBV13 to TRBJ2-7, with D uncertain. This CDR3 spans 13 amino acids. V gave up 5 bases and J gave up 4 bases, with 12 bases separating them. Germline lookup yields CDR1 PRHDT and CDR2 FYEKMQ (reference sequence). The CDR3 region is CASSLEGRYEQYF. Written as DNA, the CDR3 is TGTGCCAGCAGCCTCGAAGGAAGATACGAGCAGTACTTC.

This clone was counted only a few times. The chain recombines TRBV13 with TRBJ1-1; the D is unclear. This CDR3 has 13 amino acids. Trimming shortened V by 5 bases and J by 1 base, and 8 bases separated the two germline ends. The germline V gene encodes CDR1 PRHDT and CDR2 FYEKMQ (reference sequence). This CDR3 is CASSVTANTEAFF. CDR3 DNA sequence: TGTGCCAGCAGCGTAACAGCGAACACTGAAGCTTTCTTT.

This chain joins TRBV19 and TRBJ2-1, with 11 bases fitting TRBD2. J lost 4 bases, V lost 6 bases, and 5 bases had no gene match. There are 15 residues in the CDR3. Per the germline V gene, CDR1 is LNHDA and CDR2 is SQIVND (reference sequence). The chain's CDR3 is CASRDLAGGYNEQFF. CDR3 in DNA: TGTGCCAGTAGGGACCTAGCGGGAGGTTACAATGAGCAGTTCTTC.

The rearrangement uses TRBV28 and TRBJ1-6; TRBD1 agrees at 9 bases. Germline loops: CDR1 MDHEN, CDR2 SYDVKM. V was pared by 5 bases and J by 8 bases, with 7 bases of the junction left unmatched. CDR3 length equals 15 residues. The CDR3 coding sequence is TGTGCCAGCAGTCAACCGGGACAGGGTTATTCACCCCTCCACTTT. Protein: CASSQPGQGYSPLHF.

Of note for this clone: One end of the junction does not line up with germline, which may come from a read error. This sequence joins TRBV27 and TRBJ2-3; 8 bases fit TRBD2. Germline V lookup: CDR1 MNHEY, CDR2 SMNVEV (reference sequence). The CDR3 length is 16 residues. CDR3 sequence (DNA): TGTGCCAGCAGTTTGCTTTCGGGAGGGAGCATAGATACGCAGTATTTT. Its protein product is CASSLLSGGSIDTQYF.

V is TRBV6-6 and J is TRBJ2-5, with 14 bases identical to TRBD2. Germline assignment: CDR1 MNHNY and CDR2 SVGAGI (reference sequence). This CDR3 is built from 16 residues. The V gene end was trimmed by 6 bases and the J gene end by 5 bases; junction bases not matched to a gene: 8. The CDR3 DNA is TGTGCCAGCAGCACCCGACTAGCGGGAGGGGGGGAGACCCAGTACTTC. It yields the protein CASSTRLAGGGETQYF.

In its sample, this clone was seen a few times. An end of the junction differs from the germline gene, which may be a read error. CDR3 region: CASSFRNTEAFF. The DNA of the CDR3 is TGTGCCAGCAGCTTCCGGAACACTGAAGCTTTCTTT. The genes are TRBV5-3 and TRBJ1-1; D is undetermined. TRBV5-3 is labeled an ORF, and its function is uncertain. This CDR3 is 12 amino acids long.

The chain has TRBV5-1 and TRBJ2-1; a possible D gene is TRBD1 (6 bases). The CDR3 length is 15 residues. V dropped 1 base and J dropped 1 base, with 9 bases sitting between them. Germline CDR1 and CDR2: SGHRS and YFSETQ. CDR3 loop: CASSLWQGSYNEQFF. CDR3 nucleotide sequence: TGCGCCAGCAGCTTGTGGCAGGGGTCCTACAATGAGCAGTTCTTC. The variable domain in full, completed from reference TRBV5-1 and TRBJ2-1, reads KAGVTQTPRYLIKTRGQQVTLSCSPISGHRSVSWYQQTPGQGLQFLFEYFSETQRNKGNFPGRFSGRQFSNSRSEMNVSTLELGDSALYLCASSLWQGSYNEQFFGPGTRLTVL.

In its sample, this clone ranks as medium-sized. The rearrangement uses TRBV19 and TRBJ2-2; D might be TRBD1 (7 bases). This CDR3 spans 17 amino acids. V gave up 3 bases and J gave up 7 bases, with 21 bases separating them. Germline V lookup: CDR1 LNHDA, CDR2 SQIVND (reference sequence). The CDR3 sequence is CASSILLTGRDDGELFF. The CDR3 region has the DNA TGTGCCAGTAGTATTCTTCTGACAGGGCGGGATGACGGGGAGCTGTTTTTT. Together with reference TRBV19 and TRBJ2-2, the CDR3 gives the full variable domain: DGGITQSPKYLFRKEGQNVTLSCEQNLNHDAMYWYRQDPGQGLRLIYYSQIVNDFQKGDIAEGYSVSREKKESFPLTVTSAQKNPTAFYLCASSILLTGRDDGELFFGEGSRLTVL.

The CDR3 spells CASSEGQRNTEAFF. CDR3 sequence (DNA): TGCGCCAGCAGTGAGGGACAGAGAAACACTGAAGCTTTCTTT. The rearrangement joins TRBV10-2 to TRBJ1-1; the D gene is possibly TRBD1 (6 bases). The germline V gene encodes CDR1 WSHSY and CDR2 SAAADI. The V end lost 2 bases, the J end lost 2 bases, and 9 bases lay between the germline ends. CDR3 size: 14 residues.

The CDR3 loop is CASSEGTGSTDTQYF. CDR3 DNA sequence: TGTGCCAGCAGTGAAGGGACAGGGAGTACAGATACGCAGTATTTT. The chain combines TRBV6-4 with TRBJ2-3; 9 nucleotides align to TRBD1. The V gene end was trimmed by 3 bases and the J gene end by 3 bases; junction bases not matched to a gene: 4. The V gene's germline CDR1 is MRHNA and CDR2 SNTAGT. The CDR3 runs 15 residues.

This clone was detected only a few times. The chain recombines TRBV5-4 with TRBJ2-2; a weak D match, TRBD2 (5 bases). V was clipped by 0 bases and J by 7 bases, with 13 bases between them. Germline assignment: CDR1 SGHNT and CDR2 YYREEE (reference sequence). The CDR3 is 15 amino acids. The CDR3 region has the DNA TGTGCCAGCAGCTTGGCGGGGTGGGGAAGCGGGGAGCTGTTTTTT. It translates to CASSLAGWGSGELFF.

The chain joins TRBV4-1 to TRBJ2-5; 10 nucleotides line up with TRBD1. This CDR3 has 15 residues. Germline loops: CDR1 MGHRA, CDR2 YSYEKL. J lost 5 bases, V lost 3 bases, and 6 bases had no gene match. CDR3: CASSHSTGGRETQYF. The DNA for the CDR3 is TGCGCCAGCAGCCACTCGACAGGGGGCAGGGAGACCCAGTACTTC.

By share of the sample, this clone is large. V gene TRBV6-4 combines with J gene TRBJ2-3, with TRBD2 identical over 9 bases. J gave up 0 bases and V 4 bases, and 2 bases lay outside the gene matches. The CDR3 extends over 15 amino acids. Germline assignment: CDR1 MRHNA and CDR2 SNTAGT. CDR3 sequence: CASSATSGSTDTQYF. DNA of the CDR3: TGTGCCAGCAGTGCTACTAGCGGGAGCACAGATACGCAGTATTTT.

This clone appeared a few times. This sequence joins TRBV19 and TRBJ2-2, with TRBD1 matching 8 bases. CDR1 and CDR2 (germline): LNHDA, SQIVND (reference sequence). With 4 bases clipped from V and 3 bases from J, the junction kept 4 bases outside the gene matches. The CDR3 loop spans 15 amino acids. The CDR3 region is CASSTRGQYTGELFF. For the CDR3, the DNA is TGTGCCAGTAGTACCAGGGGGCAGTACACCGGGGAGCTGTTTTTT.

The chain uses TRBV4-2 and TRBJ2-7, with TRBD1 as a possible D gene (5 bases). The CDR3 loop spans 14 amino acids. Trimming removed 1 base from V and 3 bases from J, with 10 bases in between. CDR1 and CDR2 (germline): LGHNA, YNFKEQ. The CDR3 sequence is CASSQGTGDYEQYF. The DNA of the CDR3 is TGTGCCAGCAGCCAAGGAACAGGAGACTACGAGCAGTACTTC.

V usage is TRBV5-3 and J usage is TRBJ2-5; D not certain. TRBV5-3 is an ORF, with its function uncertain. Trimming shortened V by 1 base and J by 1 base, and 11 bases separated the two germline ends. The CDR3 has 15 residues. CDR3 bases: TGTGCCAGAAGCTTGAGAAGGGTGGGCCAAGAGACCCAGTACTTC. This gives the protein CARSLRRVGQETQYF.

This chain uses TRBV5-1 with TRBJ2-6; a weak D match, TRBD1 (5 bases). The germline V and J ends were trimmed by 6 bases and 3 bases, with 10 bases remaining between them. The germline V gene encodes CDR1 SGHRS and CDR2 YFSETQ. The CDR3 spans 14 residues. The CDR3 DNA sequence: TGCGCCAGCACGCATACAGGTGGGGCCAACGTCCTGACTTTC. This codes for CASTHTGGANVLTF.

V and J are TRBV27 and TRBJ2-2, with 10 nucleotides matching TRBD2. Germline-derived CDR1 and CDR2 are MNHEY and SMNVEV (reference sequence). Trimming cost V 2 bases and J 1 base; bases outside gene matches: 13. The CDR3 is made up of 20 amino acids. The CDR3 here is CASSLTERGGMGLNTGELFF. The CDR3 coding sequence is TGTGCCAGCAGTTTAACCGAGCGGGGGGGGATGGGATTGAACACCGGGGAGCTGTTTTTT.